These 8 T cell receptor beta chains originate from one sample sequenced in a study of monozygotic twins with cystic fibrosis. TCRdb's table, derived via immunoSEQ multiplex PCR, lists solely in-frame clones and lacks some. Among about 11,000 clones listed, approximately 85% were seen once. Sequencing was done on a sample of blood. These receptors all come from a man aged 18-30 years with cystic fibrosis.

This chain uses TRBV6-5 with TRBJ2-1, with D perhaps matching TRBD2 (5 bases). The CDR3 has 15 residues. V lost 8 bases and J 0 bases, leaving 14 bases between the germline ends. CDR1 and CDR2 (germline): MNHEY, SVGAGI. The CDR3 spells CASQPRRSSYNEQFF. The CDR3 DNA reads TGTGCCAGCCAACCCCGGAGGAGCTCCTACAATGAGCAGTTCTTC.

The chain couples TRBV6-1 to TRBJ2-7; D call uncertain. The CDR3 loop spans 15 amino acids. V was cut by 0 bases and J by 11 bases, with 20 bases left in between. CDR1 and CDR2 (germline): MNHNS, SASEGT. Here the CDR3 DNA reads TGTGCCAGCAGTGAAGCGGCTCCCTCCTATCTTCTTGAGTACTTC. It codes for CASSEAAPSYLLEYF.

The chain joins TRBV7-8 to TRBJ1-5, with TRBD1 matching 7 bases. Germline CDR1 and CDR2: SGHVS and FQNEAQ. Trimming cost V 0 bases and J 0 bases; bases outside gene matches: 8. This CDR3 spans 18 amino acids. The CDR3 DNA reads TGTGCCAGCAGCTTAGCAGCACTCAGGGGGAATAGCAATCAGCCCCAGCATTTT. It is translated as CASSLAALRGNSNQPQHF.

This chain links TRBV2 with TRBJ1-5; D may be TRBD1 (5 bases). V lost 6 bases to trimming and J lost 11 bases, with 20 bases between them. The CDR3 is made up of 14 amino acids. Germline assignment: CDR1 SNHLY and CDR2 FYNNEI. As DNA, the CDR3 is TGTGCCAGCAGGGCCGGGCATGGGCTAGGGGCCCAGCATTTT. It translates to CASRAGHGLGAQHF.

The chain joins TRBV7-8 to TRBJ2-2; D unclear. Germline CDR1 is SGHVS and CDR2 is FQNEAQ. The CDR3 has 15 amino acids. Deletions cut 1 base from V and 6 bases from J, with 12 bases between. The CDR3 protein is CASSLDQVRSGELFF. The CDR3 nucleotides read TGTGCCAGCAGCTTAGACCAGGTTCGATCCGGGGAGCTGTTTTTT.

The CDR3 is CASSLERGLTEAFF. In nucleotides, the CDR3 is TGCGCCAGCAGCTTGGAGCGGGGTCTGACTGAAGCTTTCTTT. The chain is built from TRBV5-1 and TRBJ1-1, with unresolved D. The V and J ends lost 0 bases and 5 bases respectively, with 11 bases between them. CDR1 SGHRS and CDR2 YFSETQ come from the germline V gene. The CDR3 runs 14 residues.

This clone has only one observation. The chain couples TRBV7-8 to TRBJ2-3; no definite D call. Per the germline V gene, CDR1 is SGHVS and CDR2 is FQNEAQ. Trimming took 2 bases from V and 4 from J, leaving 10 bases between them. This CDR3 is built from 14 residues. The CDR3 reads CASSLSPGPDTQYF. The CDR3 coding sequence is TGTGCCAGCAGCTTATCTCCTGGGCCAGATACGCAGTATTTT.

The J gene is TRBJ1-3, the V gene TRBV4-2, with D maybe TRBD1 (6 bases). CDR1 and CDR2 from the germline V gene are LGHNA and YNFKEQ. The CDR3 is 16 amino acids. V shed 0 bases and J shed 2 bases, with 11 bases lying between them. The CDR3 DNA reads TGTGCCAGCAGCCAAGATCGGGCAGGGGCTGGAAACACCATATATTTT. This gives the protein CASSQDRAGAGNTIYF.